The 10 T cell receptor beta chains below come from one sample, sequenced in a study of T cell responses to AZD1222 COVID-19 vaccine. Clones were read by immunoSEQ multiplex PCR, and TCRdb kept only the in-frame ones, dropping some. Of around 140,000 clones detected, approximately 91% appear once; the ten largest clones hold approximately 0.98%. This specimen was peripheral blood, taken 28 days after the second AZD1222 dose. These receptors all come from an adult who received the AZD1222 COVID-19 vaccine.

This clone was seen only once. V and J are TRBV4-1 and TRBJ2-1, with 7 nucleotides matching TRBD2. The V gene's germline CDR1 is MGHRA and CDR2 YSYEKL. CDR3 size: 15 residues. V was clipped by 1 base and J by 3 bases; unmatched bases: 3. CDR3 protein: CASSQVTSLYNEQFF. DNA of the CDR3: TGCGCCAGCAGCCAAGTGACTAGCCTCTACAATGAGCAGTTCTTC.

This chain connects TRBV30 to TRBJ1-4; the D gene is possibly TRBD1 (5 bases). Germline V lookup: CDR1 GTSNPN, CDR2 SVGIG (reference sequence). The V and J ends lost 0 bases and 7 bases respectively, with 15 bases between them. The CDR3 covers 15 residues. CDR3 region: CAWSVQRVRGEKLFF. The CDR3 DNA follows: TGTGCCTGGAGTGTACAGCGGGTGAGGGGTGAAAAACTGTTTTTT.

The chain employs TRBV6-5 and TRBJ1-1, with unresolved D. Germline loops: CDR1 MNHEY, CDR2 SVGAGI. The CDR3 consists of 14 residues. Trimming left V 5 bases short and J 1 base short, with 11 bases between. CDR3 sequence: CASSTDQGNTEAFF. In DNA, the CDR3 is TGTGCCAGCAGTACCGACCAAGGGAACACTGAAGCTTTCTTT.

The gene calls are TRBV19 and TRBJ1-3, with D possibly matching TRBD1 (5 bases). V was clipped by 11 bases and J by 2 bases, with 25 bases between them. The CDR3 sequence is 17 residues long. The germline CDR1 and CDR2 sequences are LNHDA and SQIVND (reference sequence). This CDR3 is CASRDPRAPLPGNTIYF. Written as DNA, the CDR3 is TGTGCCTCACGGGACCCCAGGGCTCCACTCCCTGGAAACACCATATATTTT.

The V and J genes are TRBV5-4 and TRBJ2-3, with TRBD1 matching 10 bases. The V gene end was trimmed by 2 bases and the J gene end by 2 bases; junction bases not matched to a gene: 8. Germline CDR1 and CDR2: SGHNT and YYREEE (reference sequence). The CDR3 covers 17 residues. The CDR3 sequence is CASSFASGTGVTDTQYF. In nucleotides, the CDR3 is TGTGCCAGCAGCTTTGCTTCCGGGACAGGGGTCACAGATACGCAGTATTTT.

V is TRBV19 and J is TRBJ2-1; the match to TRBD2 covers 7 bases. The CDR3 loop spans 13 amino acids. With 4 bases clipped from V and 15 bases from J, the junction kept 12 bases outside the gene matches. The germline gives CDR1 LNHDA, CDR2 SQIVND (reference sequence). The CDR3 sequence is CASSRFVAGDPFF. In DNA form, the CDR3 reads TGTGCCAGTAGTAGATTTGTGGCGGGAGATCCGTTCTTC.

The rearrangement joins TRBV14 to TRBJ2-3; 8 bases are a match to TRBD2. The germline CDR1 and CDR2 sequences are SGHDN and FVKESK. The CDR3 is made up of 12 amino acids. Losses at the gene ends were 7 bases for V and 9 bases for J; bases not matched to a gene: 6. This CDR3 reads CASTYASGTQYF. CDR3 nucleotide sequence: TGTGCCAGCACTTATGCTAGCGGGACGCAGTATTTT.

The chain couples TRBV6-6 to TRBJ1-2, with 9 bases lining up with TRBD1. Unmatched junction bases numbered 9, after V lost 2 bases and J lost 5 bases. The CDR3 is 16 amino acids. Germline CDR1 is MNHNY and CDR2 is SVGAGI (reference sequence). The CDR3 loop reads CASSYGTGGSSYGYTF. DNA of the CDR3: TGTGCCAGCAGTTACGGTACAGGGGGCTCGAGTTATGGCTACACCTTC.

The chain employs TRBV6-1 and TRBJ1-1; no reliable D call. The length of the CDR3 is 15 residues. Germline CDR1 MNHNS, CDR2 SASEGT. Trimming removed 2 bases at V and 2 bases at J, with 12 bases between. For the CDR3, the DNA is TGTGCCAGCAGTGAAAGAGGCCCTACTAACACTGAAGCTTTCTTT. Protein product: CASSERGPTNTEAFF.

This clone was found a few times. The chain employs TRBV18 and TRBJ2-7; 11 bases line up with TRBD2. This CDR3 is 16 amino acids long. After removal of 5 bases from V and 2 bases from J, the junction contained 8 bases not matched to a gene. Germline-derived CDR1 and CDR2 are KGHSH and LQKENI. CDR3 bases: TGTGCCAGCTCAAAGGGGATGGGACTAGCGGCCTACGAGCAGTACTTC. It codes for CASSKGMGLAAYEQYF.